This T cell receptor (beta chain) was obtained from a study of blood T cell repertoires in COVID-19. The CDR3 loop spans 14 amino acids. In germline, CDR1 is SGDLS, CDR2 YYNGEE. The junction had 1 base not matched to a gene; V was cut back by 4 bases and J by 6 bases. The repertoire was sequenced with immunoSEQ multiplex PCR; TCRdb's copy has only in-frame clones and lacks some. The table lists around 81,000 clones, 70% to 80% of them singletons. The clonotype was recovered from a human donor in a cohort sampled during active COVID-19. Sequences were obtained from peripheral blood. The rearrangement uses TRBV9 and TRBJ2-3; 14 bases are shared with TRBD2. CDR3 coding DNA: TGTGCCAGCAGCCGGACTAGCGGGAGGGATACGCAGTATTTT. It translates to CASSRTSGRDTQYF. Full variable domain (outside the CDR3, taken from reference TRBV9 and TRBJ2-3): DSGVTQTPKHLITATGQRVTLRCSPRSGDLSVYWYQQSLDQGLQFLIQYYNGEERAKGNILERFSAQQFPDLHSELNLSSLELGDSALYFCASSRTSGRDTQYFGPGTRLTVL.